These T cell receptor beta chains were read from a single sample in a study of regulatory T cells in long-lasting Graves disease. TCRdb redid the calling of the multiplex PCR reads with MiXCR, one entry per CDR3 protein. The sample shows approximately 400,000 distinct CDR3 sequences, roughly 20% of them seen only once. The input for sequencing was peripheral blood mononuclear cells (PBMCs), taken when the disease was refractory, from a patient treated with antithyroid drugs. The receptors derive from a female donor with Graves disease. CDR3s include the opening cysteine and the closing phenylalanine or tryptophan. A D gene is named only where the DNA matches it firmly. Clone size appears in some rows only: once, few, many, or a class for an expanded clone.

abundance	v_gene	j_gene	d_gene	CDR3aa	CDR3nt
-	TRBV3-1	TRBJ1-3	-	CASSQDRDRTSGNTIYF	TGTGCCAGCAGCCAAGACCGTGACAGGACTTCTGGAAACACCATATATTTT
many	TRBV2	TRBJ1-6	-	CASSEDLNSPLHF	TGTGCCAGCAGTGAAGATCTTAATTCACCCCTCCACTTT
few	TRBV27	TRBJ2-5	-	CARGTTKETQYF	TGTGCCAGAGGGACAACCAAAGAGACCCAGTACTTC
many	TRBV7-2	TRBJ1-1	-	CASSSTSMNTEAFF	TGTGCCAGCAGCTCCACTAGTATGAACACTGAAGCTTTCTTT
few	TRBV20-1	TRBJ2-7	-	CSAPWSSYEQYF	TGCAGTGCCCCATGGAGCTCCTACGAGCAGTACTTC
-	TRBV10-2	TRBJ1-1	-	CATLTGEPTEAFF	TGCGCCACCCTAACGGGGGAGCCGACTGAAGCTTTCTTT
-	TRBV27	TRBJ2-7	-	CASKPGILTYEQYF	TGTGCCAGCAAACCAGGGATTCTTACCTACGAGCAGTACTTC
few	TRBV30	TRBJ2-2	-	CAWSAYAGASTGELFF	TGTGCCTGGAGCGCTTACGCAGGGGCGAGCACCGGGGAGCTGTTTTTT
many	TRBV2	TRBJ2-7	TRBD2	CASRGGTDRNYEQYF	TGTGCCAGCAGGGGAGGGACGGACCGAAACTACGAGCAGTACTTC
-	TRBV5-6	TRBJ1-6	-	CASSLGFPWDSPLHF	TGTGCCAGCAGCTTGGGCTTCCCCTGGGATTCACCCCTCCACTTT
few	TRBV30	TRBJ2-5	-	CAWSAGAGPETQYF	TGTGCCTGGAGTGCCGGGGCGGGGCCAGAGACCCAGTACTTC
many	TRBV28	TRBJ1-5	-	CASSPGDSNQPQHF	TGTGCCAGCAGTCCGGGAGATAGCAATCAGCCCCAGCATTTT
few	TRBV24-1	TRBJ1-6	-	CATSYRDKANSPLHF	TGTGCCACCTCATACCGGGACAAAGCTAATTCACCCCTCCACTTT
many	TRBV6-2/TRBV6-3	TRBJ2-5	TRBD2	CASSYSGRGETQYF	TGTGCCAGCAGTTATAGCGGGAGAGGAGAGACCCAGTACTTC
-	TRBV28	TRBJ1-5	-	CASTLGGIVSNQPQHF	TGTGCCAGCACCCTAGGGGGGATAGTTAGCAATCAGCCCCAGCATTTT
many	TRBV10-3	TRBJ1-1	-	CAIRGTGPQTGAFF	TGTGCCATCAGGGGGACGGGACCCCAGACGGGAGCTTTCTTT
few	TRBV5-5	TRBJ2-2	-	CASSYMSGRDGELFF	TGTGCCAGCAGCTATATGTCAGGGCGGGACGGGGAGCTGTTTTTT
many	TRBV28	TRBJ2-5	TRBD1	CASSTTGTGSETQYF	TGTGCCAGCAGCACTACCGGGACAGGGTCAGAGACCCAGTACTTC
few	TRBV10-2	TRBJ2-7	TRBD2	CASSYGLALDHYEQYF	TGCGCCAGCAGTTACGGACTAGCTCTCGATCACTACGAGCAGTACTTC
many	TRBV7-2	TRBJ2-7	TRBD2	CASSEEGLAAYEQYF	TGTGCCAGCAGCGAAGAGGGACTAGCGGCCTACGAGCAGTACTTC
few	TRBV10-3	TRBJ2-2	-	CAISESHSINTGELFF	TGTGCCATCAGTGAGTCTCACTCCATAAACACCGGGGAGCTGTTTTTT
few	TRBV20-1	TRBJ2-7	-	CSAQHGGTLSSYEQYF	TGCAGTGCTCAGCACGGCGGGACTCTTAGCTCCTACGAGCAGTACTTC
few	TRBV27	TRBJ2-7	-	CASSFFPQGSAEQYF	TGTGCCAGCAGTTTCTTCCCACAGGGATCGGCCGAGCAGTACTTC